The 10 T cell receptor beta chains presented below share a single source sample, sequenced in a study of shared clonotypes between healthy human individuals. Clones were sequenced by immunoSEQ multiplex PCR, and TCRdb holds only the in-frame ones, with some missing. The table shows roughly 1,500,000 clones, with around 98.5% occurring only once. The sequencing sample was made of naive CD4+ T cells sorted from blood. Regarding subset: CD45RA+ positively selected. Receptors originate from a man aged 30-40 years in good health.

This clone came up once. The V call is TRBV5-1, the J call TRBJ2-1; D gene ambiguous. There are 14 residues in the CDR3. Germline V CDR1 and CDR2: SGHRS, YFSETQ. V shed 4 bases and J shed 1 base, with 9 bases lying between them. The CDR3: CASSVDGSYNEQFF. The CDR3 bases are TGCGCCAGCAGCGTGGACGGGTCCTACAATGAGCAGTTCTTC. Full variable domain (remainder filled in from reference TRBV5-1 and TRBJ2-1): KAGVTQTPRYLIKTRGQQVTLSCSPISGHRSVSWYQQTPGQGLQFLFEYFSETQRNKGNFPGRFSGRQFSNSRSEMNVSTLELGDSALYLCASSVDGSYNEQFFGPGTRLTVL.

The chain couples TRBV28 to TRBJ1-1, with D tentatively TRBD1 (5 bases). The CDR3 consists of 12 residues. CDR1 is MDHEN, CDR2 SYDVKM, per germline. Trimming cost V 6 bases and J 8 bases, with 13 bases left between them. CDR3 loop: CASREGGTEAFF. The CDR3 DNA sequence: TGTGCCAGCAGGGAGGGAGGGACCGAAGCTTTCTTT. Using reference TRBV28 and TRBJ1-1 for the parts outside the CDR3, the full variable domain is DVKVTQSSRYLVKRTGEKVFLECVQDMDHENMFWYRQDPGLGLRLIYFSYDVKMKEKGDIPEGYSVSREKKERFSLILESASTNQTSMYLCASREGGTEAFFGQGTRLTVV.

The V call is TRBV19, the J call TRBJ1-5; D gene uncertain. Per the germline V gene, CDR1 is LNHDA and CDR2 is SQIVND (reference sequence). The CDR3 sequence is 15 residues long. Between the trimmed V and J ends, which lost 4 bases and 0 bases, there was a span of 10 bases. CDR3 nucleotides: TGTGCCAGTAGTAGCCGGGCCATTAGCAATCAGCCCCAGCATTTT. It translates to CASSSRAISNQPQHF.

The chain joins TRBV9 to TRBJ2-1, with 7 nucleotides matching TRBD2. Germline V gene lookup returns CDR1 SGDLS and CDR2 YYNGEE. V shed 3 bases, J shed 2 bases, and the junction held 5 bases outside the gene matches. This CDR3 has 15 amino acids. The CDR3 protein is CASSGTSAPYNEQFF. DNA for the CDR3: TGTGCCAGCAGCGGCACTAGCGCGCCCTACAATGAGCAGTTCTTC. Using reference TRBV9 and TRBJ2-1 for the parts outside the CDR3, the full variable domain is DSGVTQTPKHLITATGQRVTLRCSPRSGDLSVYWYQQSLDQGLQFLIQYYNGEERAKGNILERFSAQQFPDLHSELNLSSLELGDSALYFCASSGTSAPYNEQFFGPGTRLTVL.

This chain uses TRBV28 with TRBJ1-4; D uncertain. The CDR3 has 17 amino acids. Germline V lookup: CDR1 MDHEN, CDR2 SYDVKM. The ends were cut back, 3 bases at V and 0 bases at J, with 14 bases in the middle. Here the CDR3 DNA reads TGTGCCAGCAGTTTCCCCCTTGGGCCTTCAACTAATGAAAAACTGTTTTTT. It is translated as CASSFPLGPSTNEKLFF.

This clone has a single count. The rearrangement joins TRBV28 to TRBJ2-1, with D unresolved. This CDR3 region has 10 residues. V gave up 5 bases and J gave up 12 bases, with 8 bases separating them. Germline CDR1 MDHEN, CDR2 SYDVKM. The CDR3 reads CASSHVGQFF. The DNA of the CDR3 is TGTGCCAGCAGTCACGTTGGGCAGTTCTTC.

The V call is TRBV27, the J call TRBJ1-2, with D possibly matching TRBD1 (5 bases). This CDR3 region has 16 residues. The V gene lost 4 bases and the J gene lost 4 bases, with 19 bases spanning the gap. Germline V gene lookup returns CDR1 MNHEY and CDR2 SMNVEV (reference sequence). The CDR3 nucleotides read TGTGCCAGCAGTTCAACCAATACAGGATATTCCTATGGCTACACCTTC. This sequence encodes CASSSTNTGYSYGYTF.

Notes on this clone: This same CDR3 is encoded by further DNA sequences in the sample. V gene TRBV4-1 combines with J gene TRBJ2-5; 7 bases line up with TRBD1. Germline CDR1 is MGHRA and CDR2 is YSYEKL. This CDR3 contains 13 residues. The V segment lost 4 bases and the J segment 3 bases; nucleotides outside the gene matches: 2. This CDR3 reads CASSLGQKETQYF. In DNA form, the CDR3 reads TGCGCCAGCAGCCTGGGACAGAAAGAGACCCAGTACTTC.

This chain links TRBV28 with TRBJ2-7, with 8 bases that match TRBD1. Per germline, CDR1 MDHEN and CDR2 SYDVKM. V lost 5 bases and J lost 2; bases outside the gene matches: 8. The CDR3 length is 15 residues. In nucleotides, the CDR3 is TGTGCCAGCAGTCCGGGACAGGTCGCGCCCTACGAGCAGTACTTC. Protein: CASSPGQVAPYEQYF.

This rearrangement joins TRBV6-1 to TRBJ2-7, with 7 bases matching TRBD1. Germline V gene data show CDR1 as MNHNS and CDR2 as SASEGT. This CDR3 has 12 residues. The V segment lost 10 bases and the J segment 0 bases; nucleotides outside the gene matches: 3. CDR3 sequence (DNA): TGTGCCATAAGGGACAGCTCCTACGAGCAGTACTTC. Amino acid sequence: CAIRDSSYEQYF.